This T cell receptor (beta chain) was recovered during a study of Graves' ophthalmopathy and Graves' hyperthyroidism. Study conclusions and caveats: The 13-signature model separated ophthalmopathy from stable hyperthyroidism at around 88% sensitivity and about 80% specificity.

The length of the CDR3 is 14 residues. V lost 10 bases, J lost 4 bases, and 19 bases lay in between. CDR1 is MNHNS and CDR2 is SASEGT in the germline V gene. Amplification of TCR beta CDR3 regions used RNA transcripts. Scientists carried out first-round RT-PCR using HTBI primers and then a second-round multiplex PCR. TCRdb analysed the multiplex PCR reads with MiXCR anew, one entry per CDR3 protein. The data contain a few hundred thousand distinct CDR3 sequences, 15% to 17% of them singletons. Newly diagnosed, the hyperthyroidism patients had under 2 months' duration and were aged 18 to 65. PBMCs were isolated from a roughly 10 ml sample of fresh peripheral blood. Of note for this clonotype: Its antigen is currently unknown.

The TCR comes from a woman aged 18-30 years with stable Graves' hyperthyroidism. This chain links TRBV6-1 with TRBJ1-1; weak D call: TRBD1 (6 bases). Sequenced: peripheral blood. CDR3 residues: CATNPEGGGTEAFF. Written as DNA, the CDR3 is TGTGCCACGAACCCTGAGGGGGGAGGCACTGAAGCTTTCTTT.